This T cell receptor (beta chain) comes out of a study of OX40 agonist ivuxolimab in advanced cancers. Study-wide context: Anti-PD-1, anti-PD-L1 or anti-CTLA-4 therapy given earlier was allowed, and approximately 40% had some.

Some clones are missing from TCRdb's copy, which holds only in-frame ones; the method was immunoSEQ multiplex PCR. The table shows about 84,000 clones, with around 94% occurring only once. V lost 6 bases to trimming and J lost 0 bases, with 3 bases between them. The CDR3 totals 11 residues. Germline values: CDR1 MNHEY, CDR2 SMNVEV (reference sequence). This receptor was taken from an adult with an advanced solid tumor such as melanoma, head and neck, liver or kidney cancer. The source was CD4+ or CD8+ T cells sorted from blood, collected in a trial of the OX40 agonist ivuxolimab. The J gene is TRBJ2-7, the V gene TRBV27; no clear D gene. The CDR3 nucleotides are TGTGCCAGCAGCACCTCCTACGAGCAGTACTTC. As protein: CASSTSYEQYF.